This T cell receptor (beta chain) was profiled in a study of cytomegalovirus exposure and HLA in healthy donors (dated by TCRdb to the late 2010s). Study-wide context: An earlier analysis of several hundred of the donors reported under 300 Gb of sequence data and about 120 million unique TCR beta sequences obtained from roughly 180 million T cells. About 280 gigabases of sequencing data and 70 million to 95 million unique TCR sequences made up an early release that covered around 640 HLA-typed donors. The genetic ancestry cluster associated with self-reported Caucasian donors included approximately 85% of the 350 to 500 genotyped donors. The aim of the study was to test whether cataloging public T cell receptors could identify signatures of past pathogen exposure. Using immunosequencing, the study profiled T cell repertoires from about 620 subjects and related those repertoires to cytomegalovirus serostatus. Along with the approximately 670-subject first cohort, a separate validation cohort of approximately 110 different subjects was used. The study combined high-throughput TCR immunosequencing, statistical association of individual TCRs with disease status, and machine learning to predict cytomegalovirus infection status. A later analysis re-examined previously published TCR beta repertoires from more than 550 donors and added high-resolution HLA genotyping to investigate patterns of TCR occurrence. In the later analysis, no new phenotypic data were used to find candidate immune exposures; instead, reliance was placed on TCR beta sequences and their occurrence across donors. An earlier analysis of several hundred of the donors applied high-throughput TCR beta sequencing to assess whether each TCR beta V gene segment acted as functional or pseudogenic. Alongside the repertoire data, information on donor age, sex, ethnicity and CMV serostatus was compiled. Genome-wide SNP genotypes for about three fifths of the roughly 670 donors were used in a later genetic analysis, which treated that subset as a discovery cohort. All discovery cohort repertoires had been generated on a single sequencing platform. HLA typing included class I and class II loci at four-digit resolution. Typing coverage differed by locus: A, B, C, DRB1 and DQB1 were typed in roughly 620-640 donors, DQA1 in around 500, DPA1 in nearly 610, and DPB1 in just under 480. Four or five DR-DQ haplotypes were treated as single units for association and clustering because of strong linkage in the cohort. Across approximately 400 genotyped donors of the cohort, an average of about 240,000 unique TCR beta nucleotide sequences per donor were sequenced, and roughly 20% of those sequences were non-productive.

Overall results and qualifications from the work: A further reported finding was that TCR beta sequences accurately predicted the HLA-A and HLA-B alleles for most subjects in the first cohort. V-gene and J-gene trimming of TCR beta chains was associated with a missense DCLRE1C variant in a later genetic analysis, and the association was replicated in an independent cohort. According to a later analysis, TCR association rates differed among HLA loci, with DRB1 alleles showing the most associated TCRs and HLA-C alleles showing the fewest. The study gave a list of around 170 TCR beta chains associated with cytomegalovirus. According to a later analysis, most CMV-associated TCR beta chains appeared to be HLA-restricted, and the HLA associations seemed to be driven largely by CMV exposure. An earlier analysis of around 540 of the donors showed that most TCR beta V segments appeared in productive rearrangements either about 87% or about 30% of the time, which broadly matched IMGT annotations. Only TCR beta chains were sequenced in this cohort, and the absence of alpha or paired-chain data limited detectable features. Because some donors lacked HLA typing at each locus, the association tests relied only on the typed subset. In a later analysis, several top co-occurrence clusters were reported to appear linked to parvovirus B19, influenza, CMV and Epstein-Barr virus. A later analysis found that HLA-associated TCR beta chains were more clonally expanded and had lower generation probabilities than equally common non-associated chains. A later genetic analysis reported fewer N-insertions in productive TCRs among donors in an Asian-associated ancestry cluster than the roughly 700-donor mean. Most TCR sequences were observed very rarely across donors, whereas some public TCRs were present in many individuals. Some IMGT-functional V segments, including TRBV6-2 and TRBV6-3, could not be distinguished by the 87-base-pair reads and were therefore excluded. Cytomegalovirus status was reported to be diagnosed by the classifier with high specificity and sensitivity in both the original and validation cohorts. Specific HLA alleles were associated with some 15,000 TCR beta sequences at a false discovery rate of 0.05 in a later analysis. Immune exposure information for the cohort was limited to CMV serostatus. A cluster of highly shared sequence variants was judged likely to represent a technical artifact of the sequencing pipeline. In vitro tests confirmed that three of the cytomegalovirus-associated TCR beta chains recognize cytomegalovirus antigens. It was suggested by the authors that the approach could potentially be generalized to other disease states and immunological phenotypes. Because counts were too low, more than 15 rarely observed V segments, including chromosome 9 orphons, were excluded from the earlier analysis of around 640 of the donors. Sequencing depth was assumed to be roughly uniform across donors in the presence/absence analyses, though that assumption may not hold. Strong co-occurrence of HLA alleles, especially DR and DQ, made assigning TCR associations to individual alleles difficult. Linkage disequilibrium might explain the correlated functional status among segregating V segments, but an unknown experimental factor could not be ruled out.

Library construction relied on the immunoSEQ multiplex PCR assay. For the multiplex PCR, a mixture combining 60 forward primers for TCR Vbeta segments and 13 reverse primers for TCR Jbeta segments was used. A multiplex PCR assay on genomic DNA amplified the CDR3 region of rearranged TCR beta genes. On the Illumina HiSeq System, the amplified TCR beta libraries were sequenced as 87-base-pair reads. The published analysis was carried out like this. Across the 670 or so repertoires, a later analysis counted tens of millions of unique TCR beta chains, around 11 million of which were shared by at least two donors. To remove PCR and sequencing errors, raw reads were error-corrected and collapsed into unique sequences using a nearest-neighbor algorithm that merged closely related sequences. CDR3 sequences were aligned to IMGT reference sequences to assign V, D and J gene segments. For a sequence to be retained, at least a six-nucleotide match to both a V gene segment and a J gene segment was required. A rearrangement counted as productive if the CDR3 had no stop codons and remained in frame with V and J, and every other rearrangement counted as non-productive. Following IMGT convention, CDR3 was defined as the stretch from the second conserved V-encoded cysteine up to the conserved J-encoded phenylalanine. Sequences without an unambiguous match to a single V gene segment were excluded from the earlier analysis of about 640 of the donors. An earlier analysis of several hundred of the donors called V segments functional above 56.7% productive rearrangements and segregating when the between-donor standard deviation exceeded 5%. A statistical classification framework was built to diagnose cytomegalovirus status from the catalog of TCR beta chain sequences. V and J gene assignment, in a later analysis, came from comparing TCR nucleotide sequences with IMGT/GENE-DB human TR gene sequences. In a later analysis, CDR3 sequences and most-parsimonious VDJ recombination scenarios were assigned using the TCRdist pipeline. In a later analysis, every TCR beta chain was defined by the combination of its CDR3 amino acid sequence and its V-gene family, and reads without a unique V-gene family were dropped. To address suspected cross-contamination and a sequencing artifact, a later analysis removed a few hundred highly shared, low-generation-probability nucleotide sequences. In a later analysis, a clonal expansion index for each public chain was calculated from normalized within-repertoire ranks of inferred template counts. Generation probabilities in a later analysis came from a VDJ recombination model fitted to out-of-frame rearrangements, and those results were checked against IGoR. In a later analysis, hypergeometric tests were used to score TCR-TCR, TCR-HLA and TCR-CMV co-occurrence, with a repertoire-size bias correction applied to TCR pairs. In a later analysis, false discovery rates were estimated by permuting HLA or CMV assignments 20 times. In a later analysis, co-occurring TCRs were grouped using DBSCAN, and TCRdist sequence similarity was added for clustering within HLA-allele-positive subsets. Repertoires with fewer than 30,000 or more than 120,000 public chains, plus five repertoires with anomalous nucleotide sharing, were excluded from co-occurrence clustering. Imported from immuneACCESS, the table was reduced by TCRdb to in-frame sequences with V and J called. These copies leave out some clones; in studies compared against another copy, an unresolved V gene accounts for under half, and the cause of the remainder is not known. V and J calls and clone size are those listed in that table; D and trimming were worked out from the DNA. Here the sample has roughly 100,000 clones; 83% occur a single time. Jointly, the top ten make up 5% to 6.5% of the sample.

As to this clone: Its antigen specificity is not known. No much larger clone exists at a distance of one base, and base qualities are not known.

CDR3 length: 16 amino acids, cysteine to phenylalanine. The entry retains the CDR3 DNA only, 48 bases that are in frame from base 1. Between the V and J ends, shortened by 2 bases and 8 bases respectively, the junction contains 21 bases. CDR1 and CDR2 were assigned from the germline V gene (reference sequence) as MNHEY and SMNVEV. The cohort consisted of hundreds of healthy bone marrow donors. At the time of sampling, all cohort members were nominally healthy, though unrecorded immune exposures were likely present. The donor was CMV seronegative and was included in the group of 352 seronegative cohort members. Each donor provided a peripheral blood sample, and peripheral blood mononuclear cells were used for TCR beta sequencing. Genomic DNA was extracted from the blood cell samples with the Qiagen DNeasy Blood Extraction Kit.

Source material: PBMCs. The receptor chain draws on TRBV27 and TRBJ1-2; possibly the D gene is TRBD1, per 6 matching bases. This clonotype originated in a man aged 18 to 29 in good health and CMV-seronegative. The DNA is as follows: TGTGCCAGCAGTTTAACAGGGACGGGGTCTCTATGGGGCTACACCTTC. Translated, it reads CASSLTGTGSLWGYTF.